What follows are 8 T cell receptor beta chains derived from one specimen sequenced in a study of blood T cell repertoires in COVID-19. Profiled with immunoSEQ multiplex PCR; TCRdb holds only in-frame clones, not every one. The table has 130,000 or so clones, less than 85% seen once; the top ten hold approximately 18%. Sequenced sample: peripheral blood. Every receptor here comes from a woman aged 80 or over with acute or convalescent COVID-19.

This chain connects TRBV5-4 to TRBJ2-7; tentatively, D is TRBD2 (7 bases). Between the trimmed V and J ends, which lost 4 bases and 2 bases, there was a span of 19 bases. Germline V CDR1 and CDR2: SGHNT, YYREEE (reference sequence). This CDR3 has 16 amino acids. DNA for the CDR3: TGTGCCAGCAGCCGGGTAGGGGGAGGGCCGGCCTACGAGCAGTACTTC. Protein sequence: CASSRVGGGPAYEQYF.

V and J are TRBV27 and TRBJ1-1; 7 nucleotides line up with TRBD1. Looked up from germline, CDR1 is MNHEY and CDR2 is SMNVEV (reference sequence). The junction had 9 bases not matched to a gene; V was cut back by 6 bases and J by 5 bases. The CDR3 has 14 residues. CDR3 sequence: CASSPDRARTEAFF. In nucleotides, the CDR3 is TGTGCCAGCAGCCCCGACAGGGCACGAACTGAAGCTTTCTTT.

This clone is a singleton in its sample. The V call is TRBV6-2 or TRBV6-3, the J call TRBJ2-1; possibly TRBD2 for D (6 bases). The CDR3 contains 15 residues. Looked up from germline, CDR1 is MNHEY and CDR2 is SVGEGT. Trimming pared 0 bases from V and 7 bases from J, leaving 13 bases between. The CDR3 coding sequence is TGTGCCAGCAGTTACTCGGTCGGGGGAAAGAATGAGCAGTTCTTC. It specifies CASSYSVGGKNEQFF.

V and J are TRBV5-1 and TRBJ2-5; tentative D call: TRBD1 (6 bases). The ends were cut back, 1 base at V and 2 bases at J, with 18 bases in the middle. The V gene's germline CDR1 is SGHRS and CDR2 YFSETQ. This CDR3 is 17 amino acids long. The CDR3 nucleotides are TGCGCCAGCAGCTTGACAGCCGGGACACGCCGTCAAGAGACCCAGTACTTC. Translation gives CASSLTAGTRRQETQYF.

The CDR3 sequence is CASSQGLAQPQHF. The CDR3 bases are TGCGCCAGCAGCCAAGGGTTAGCTCAGCCCCAGCATTTT. This rearrangement joins TRBV4-1 to TRBJ1-5; D is undetermined. The CDR3 runs to 13 residues. The germline gives CDR1 MGHRA, CDR2 YSYEKL. V gave up 1 base and J gave up 6 bases, with 7 bases separating them.

Here the CDR3 DNA reads TGCGCCAGCAGTAAGGGGGAGCGTGGGAATACGCAGTATTTT. Encoded protein: CASSKGERGNTQYF. The chain couples TRBV5-1 to TRBJ2-3; a possible D gene is TRBD1 (6 bases). CDR1 and CDR2 (germline): SGHRS, YFSETQ. This CDR3 has 14 residues. Trimming cost V 5 bases and J 7 bases, with 17 bases left between them.

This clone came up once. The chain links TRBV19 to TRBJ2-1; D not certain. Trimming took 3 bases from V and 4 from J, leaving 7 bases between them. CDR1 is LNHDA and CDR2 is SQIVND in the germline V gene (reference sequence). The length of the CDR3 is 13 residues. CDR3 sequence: CASSMSSYNEQFF. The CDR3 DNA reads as TGTGCCAGTAGTATGTCGAGTTACAATGAGCAGTTCTTC.

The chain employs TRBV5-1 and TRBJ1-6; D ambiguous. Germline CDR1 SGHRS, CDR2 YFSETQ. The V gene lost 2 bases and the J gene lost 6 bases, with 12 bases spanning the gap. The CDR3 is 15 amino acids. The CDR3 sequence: CASSLTTRSNSPLHF. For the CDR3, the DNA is TGCGCCAGCAGCTTAACTACCCGGAGTAATTCACCCCTCCACTTT.